The TCR beta chain under discussion was sequenced for a study of blood T cell repertoires in COVID-19. Across the study: T cells, B-cell-depleted T cells, or PBMCs provided the cDNA or gDNA that served as material.

V was pared by 2 bases and J by 6 bases, with 8 bases between. This CDR3 is built from 13 residues. The germline gives CDR1 KGHSY, CDR2 FQNENV. Authors' processing steps: It was from reference gene primer amplification that nucleated cell counts were estimated. TCRdb's table, derived via immunoSEQ multiplex PCR, lists solely in-frame clones and lacks some. V and J calls and clone size are copied from that table; D and trimming were computed from the DNA. The sample records some 170,000 clones, approximately 88% being singletons. V usage is TRBV16 and J usage is TRBJ1-5; D unclear. This TCR derives from a woman aged 40 to 50 with COVID-19, enrolled during active disease. The sequenced sample was peripheral blood. In nucleotides, the CDR3 is TGTGCCAGCAGCCAAGTGGCCTTTCAGCCCCAGCATTTT. Its translation is CASSQVAFQPQHF. Looking up the rest from reference TRBV16 and TRBJ1-5 gives the full variable domain: GEEVAQTPKHLVRGEGQKAKLYCAPIKGHSYVFWYQQVLKNEFKFLISFQNENVFDETGMPKERFSAKCLPNSPCSLEIQATKLEDSAVYFCASSQVAFQPQHFGDGTRLSIL.